The 32 T cell receptor beta chains below come from one sample, sequenced in a study of T cells in Graves' hyperthyroidism and ophthalmopathy. Researchers amplified the TCR beta CDR3 regions from RNA transcripts. The HTBI primer set drove a first-round RT-PCR of the TCR CDR3. TCRdb reprocessed the multiplex PCR reads with MiXCR, giving one entry per CDR3 protein. The data show 380,000 or so distinct CDR3 sequences, approximately 15% seen once. Material: blood. These receptors were collected from a woman aged 25-40 years with Graves' hyperthyroidism.

This clonotype was detected only a few times. This sequence joins TRBV6-2 or TRBV6-3 and TRBJ1-1, with 7 nucleotides matching TRBD1. The CDR3 spans 15 residues. Looked up from germline, CDR1 is MNHEY and CDR2 is SVGEGT. V was pared by 6 bases and J by 6 bases, with 13 bases of the junction left unmatched. The CDR3 nucleotides read TGTGCCAGCAGCCTCTCGACAGGGATCAACTCTGAAGCTTTCTTT. This translates into CASSLSTGINSEAFF.

This clonotype has just a few counts. The V and J genes are TRBV7-2 and TRBJ2-1, with 7 bases aligning to TRBD1. Germline CDR1 is SGHTA and CDR2 is FQGNSA. The CDR3 extends over 13 amino acids. Trimming took 4 bases from V and 6 from J; bases not matched to a gene: 3. CDR3 DNA: TGTGCCAGCAGCTCCTACAGGGGCAATGAGCAGTTCTTC. It encodes CASSSYRGNEQFF.

For this clonotype: A much larger clone differs from this one at a single base, so this may be a read error. The rearrangement uses TRBV11-2 and TRBJ2-3; D not certain. Germline CDR1 SGHAT, CDR2 FQNNGV. CDR3 length: 14 amino acids. V gave up 2 bases and J gave up 6 bases, with 12 bases separating them. CDR3 sequence reads: CASSLRAGCDTQYF. The CDR3 nucleotides read TGTGCCAGCAGCTTACGGGCCGGTTGCGATACGCAGTATTTT.

This clonotype was recorded many times. The rearrangement joins TRBV20-1 to TRBJ2-7; 7 nucleotides match TRBD1. The V segment lost 6 bases and the J segment 4 bases; nucleotides outside the gene matches: 9. Germline V gene data show CDR1 as DFQATT and CDR2 as SNEGSKA (reference sequence). CDR3 length: 13 residues. The CDR3 sequence: CSAPDRYYYEQYF. In DNA, the CDR3 is TGCAGTGCACCGGACAGGTACTATTACGAGCAGTACTTC.

This clonotype was seen ten or more times. The chain combines TRBV28 with TRBJ2-7; perhaps D is TRBD1 or TRBD2 (5 bases each). Trimming took 3 bases from V and 0 from J, leaving 6 bases between them. The length of the CDR3 is 13 residues. Looked up from germline, CDR1 is MDHEN and CDR2 is SYDVKM. CDR3 DNA sequence: TGTGCCAGCAGTTTTGGGACCTCCTACGAGCAGTACTTC. Translated: CASSFGTSYEQYF.

This clonotype was detected many times. The chain joins TRBV15 to TRBJ1-1, with D possibly TRBD1 on 5 matching bases. Trimming shortened V by 1 base and J by 1 base, and 10 bases separated the two germline ends. Germline loops: CDR1 LNHNV, CDR2 YYDKDF (reference sequence). This CDR3 region has 15 residues. CDR3 bases: TGTGCCACCAGCAGAGTTCAAGGGGCGAACACTGAAGCTTTCTTT. Translating gives CATSRVQGANTEAFF.

In this sample, this clonotype turned up many times. The J gene is TRBJ2-2, the V gene TRBV2; TRBD2 matches 9 bases. J gave up 1 base and V 4 bases, and 4 bases lay outside the gene matches. The germline V gene has CDR1 SNHLY and CDR2 FYNNEI. The CDR3 loop spans 16 amino acids. The CDR3 loop reads CASSAISGRNTGELFF. CDR3 bases: TGTGCCAGCAGTGCGATTAGCGGGAGGAACACCGGGGAGCTGTTTTTT.

This clonotype was found many times. The rearrangement uses TRBV19 and TRBJ1-4; D gene unclear. CDR1 and CDR2 (germline): LNHDA, SQIVND (reference sequence). The CDR3 totals 12 residues. Trimming removed 3 bases at V and 5 bases at J, with 4 bases between. The CDR3 DNA sequence: TGTGCCAGTAGTATCGGGAATGAAAAACTGTTTTTT. Amino acid sequence: CASSIGNEKLFF.

This clonotype was observed at least ten times. The V and J genes are TRBV24-1 and TRBJ2-5, with D possibly TRBD2 on 6 matching bases. This CDR3 region has 16 residues. Trimming removed 3 bases from V and 5 bases from J, with 18 bases in between. Germline CDR1 and CDR2: KGHDR and SFDVKD. The CDR3 nucleotides read TGTGCCACCAGTGATCCTAGCGAGACGGTGGTGGAGACCCAGTACTTC. It translates to CATSDPSETVVETQYF.

This clonotype was picked up many times. The V and J genes are TRBV6-1 and TRBJ2-7; 8 nucleotides agree with TRBD2. From germline, CDR1 is MNHNS and CDR2 SASEGT. This CDR3 has 12 residues. CDR3 amino acids: CASGTRSYEQYF. In DNA form, the CDR3 reads TGTGCTTCCGGGACTAGGAGTTACGAGCAGTACTTC.

In this sample, this clonotype turned up many times. The chain combines TRBV4-3 with TRBJ2-1; D is unresolved. The germline CDR1 and CDR2 sequences are LGHNA and YSLEER. V lost 1 base and J lost 4, with 11 bases in between. The CDR3 totals 15 residues. CDR3 sequence (DNA): TGCGCCAGCAGCCAAGTATACGGGCAATACAATGAGCAGTTCTTC. It specifies CASSQVYGQYNEQFF.

The table lists this clonotype with many counts. The chain recombines TRBV11-1 with TRBJ1-1; the D gene is possibly TRBD1 (5 bases). Germline loops: CDR1 SGHAT, CDR2 FQDESV (reference sequence). The CDR3 totals 13 residues. The V and J ends lost 1 base and 12 bases respectively, with 15 bases between them. The CDR3 loop reads CASSLVGRAMTFF. The DNA for the CDR3 is TGTGCCAGCAGCTTAGTCGGCAGGGCAATGACTTTCTTT.

In its sample, this clonotype was seen a few times. The chain has TRBV20-1 and TRBJ2-7; perhaps TRBD2 as D (6 bases). The CDR3 length is 14 residues. V was clipped by 3 bases and J by 5 bases, with 17 bases between them. CDR1 is DFQATT and CDR2 is SNEGSKA in the germline V gene (reference sequence). The CDR3 DNA is TGCAGTGCTAGGACCGGGAGCGTCAAGGACGAGCAGTACTTC. This codes for CSARTGSVKDEQYF.

There are many counts of this clonotype. V and J are TRBV2 and TRBJ2-2, with 14 bases fitting TRBD2. After removal of 6 bases from V and 5 bases from J, the junction contained 5 bases not matched to a gene. CDR1 and CDR2 (germline): SNHLY, FYNNEI. The CDR3 totals 16 residues. The CDR3 coding sequence is TGTGCCAGCAGGGGGACTAGCGGGAGAGGAACCGGGGAGCTGTTTTTT. Translation gives CASRGTSGRGTGELFF.

This chain joins TRBV28 and TRBJ2-5, with TRBD2 matching over 10 bases. J lost 2 bases, V lost 5 bases, and 8 bases had no gene match. CDR1 MDHEN and CDR2 SYDVKM come from the germline V gene. This CDR3 is built from 16 residues. The chain's CDR3 is CASSLIRLAGQETQYF. DNA for the CDR3: TGTGCCAGCAGTCTAATCAGACTAGCGGGTCAAGAGACCCAGTACTTC.

This clonotype was observed a handful of times. The genes are TRBV5-6 and TRBJ1-1; the match to TRBD1 covers 9 bases. V lost 3 bases and J lost 6; bases outside the gene matches: 9. Germline CDR1 is SGHDT and CDR2 is YYEEEE. The CDR3 extends over 15 amino acids. CDR3 in amino acids: CASSSQPGTGSEAFF. The CDR3 DNA reads as TGTGCCAGCAGCTCCCAGCCCGGGACAGGGTCTGAAGCTTTCTTT.

This clonotype was picked up a small number of times. This chain joins TRBV6-1 and TRBJ1-2, with TRBD1 matching 7 bases. CDR1 MNHNS and CDR2 SASEGT come from the germline V gene. The CDR3 covers 16 residues. Unmatched junction bases numbered 16, after V lost 7 bases and J lost 5 bases. CDR3 amino acids: CASTETPGQPSYGYTF. The CDR3 coding sequence is TGTGCCAGCACCGAAACACCGGGACAGCCTTCATATGGCTACACCTTC.

This clonotype has a handful of counts. This rearrangement joins TRBV10-2 to TRBJ2-3; possibly TRBD1 for D (6 bases). CDR1 and CDR2 (germline): WSHSY, SAAADI. Deletions cut 8 bases from V and 2 bases from J, with 14 bases between. The CDR3 extends over 14 amino acids. As DNA, the CDR3 is TGCGCCAGCGGCACCCGACAGGTCACAGATACGCAGTATTTT. Translated: CASGTRQVTDTQYF.

This clonotype was observed a few times. J is TRBJ2-5 and V is TRBV7-6; possibly TRBD2 for D (5 bases). Trimming shortened V by 3 bases and J by 5 bases, and 10 bases separated the two germline ends. CDR1 SGHVS and CDR2 FNYEAQ come from the germline V gene. CDR3 length equals 13 residues. The CDR3 DNA reads TGTGCCAGCAGCTTTGTCCGAGGGGAGACCCAGTACTTC. Its protein is CASSFVRGETQYF. The full variable domain, rest sourced from reference TRBV7-6 and TRBJ2-5, is GAGVSQSPRYKVTKRGQDVALRCDPISGHVSLYWYRQALGQGPEFLTYFNYEAQQDKSGLPNDRFSAERPEGSISTLTIQRTEQRDSAMYRCASSFVRGETQYFGPGTRLLVL.

V usage is TRBV7-9 and J usage is TRBJ1-2; no firm D call. The CDR3 sequence is 14 residues long. CDR1 and CDR2 from the germline V gene are SEHNR and FQNEAQ (reference sequence). Between the trimmed V and J ends, which lost 5 bases and 1 base, there was a span of 11 bases. The CDR3 region has the DNA TGTGCCAGCAGCCCCTGGACGGATAACTATGGCTACACCTTC. It yields the protein CASSPWTDNYGYTF. The full variable domain, with the rest looked up from reference TRBV7-9 and TRBJ1-2, is DTGVSQNPRHKITKRGQNVTFRCDPISEHNRLYWYRQTLGQGPEFLTYFQNEAQLEKSRLLSDRFSAERPKGSFSTLEIQRTEQGDSAMYLCASSPWTDNYGYTFGSGTRLTVV.

This clonotype was observed a handful of times. The chain has TRBV10-3 and TRBJ2-2, with D possibly TRBD1 on 7 matching bases. The CDR3 runs to 16 residues. From germline, CDR1 is ENHRY and CDR2 SYGVKD. Trimming took off 6 bases at V and 5 bases at J, with 19 bases between the two ends. DNA of the CDR3: TGTGCCATCAGGGATACAGGGGCCGGGGGTACCGGGGAGCTGTTTTTT. This codes for CAIRDTGAGGTGELFF.

This chain joins TRBV18 and TRBJ2-3; D is possibly TRBD2 (6 bases). The V end was cut by 6 bases, the J end by 2 bases, with 15 bases between. The CDR3 extends over 15 amino acids. The germline V gene has CDR1 KGHSH and CDR2 LQKENI. The chain's CDR3 is CASSPLAEITDTQYF. The CDR3, as DNA: TGTGCCAGCTCCCCGTTAGCGGAAATCACAGATACGCAGTATTTT.

This clonotype was seen a few times. This chain uses TRBV20-1 with TRBJ2-3; 8 bases are shared with TRBD2. Germline-derived CDR1 and CDR2 are DFQATT and SNEGSKA (reference sequence). This CDR3 has 14 amino acids. V was clipped by 3 bases and J by 2 bases; unmatched bases: 4. CDR3 region: CSASGREYTDTQYF. The CDR3 DNA reads TGCAGTGCTAGCGGGAGGGAATACACAGATACGCAGTATTTT.

This clonotype was picked up many times. The gene calls are TRBV2 and TRBJ1-5; 8 bases align to TRBD1. V shed 5 bases, J shed 7 bases, and the junction held 10 bases outside the gene matches. In germline, CDR1 is SNHLY, CDR2 FYNNEI. This CDR3 comprises 15 residues. CDR3 bases: TGTGCCAGCAGTCTGGACAGGGCTGGGGGACAGCCCCAGCATTTT. Translation: CASSLDRAGGQPQHF.

There are many counts of this clonotype. V gene TRBV28 combines with J gene TRBJ2-7, with D possibly being TRBD1 or TRBD2 (5 bases each). Trimming took 3 bases from V and 1 from J, leaving 19 bases between them. Germline-derived CDR1 and CDR2 are MDHEN and SYDVKM. The CDR3 covers 17 residues. The CDR3 nucleotides are TGTGCCAGCAGTTTCCCTTCCACCACCGGGACGTCCTACGAGCAGTACTTC. It translates to CASSFPSTTGTSYEQYF.

The sample holds a few counts of this clonotype. The chain is built from TRBV11-2 and TRBJ2-2, with unresolved D. Trimming took off 2 bases at V and 6 bases at J, with 7 bases between the two ends. CDR3 length: 13 amino acids. From germline, CDR1 is SGHAT and CDR2 FQNNGV. The CDR3 DNA reads TGTGCCAGCAGCTTAAGTATGGCCGGGGAGCTGTTTTTT. Translated, it gives CASSLSMAGELFF.

This clonotype was picked up many times. This chain uses TRBV5-6 with TRBJ2-7, with 10 bases matching TRBD1. Germline trimming cut 2 bases from V and 2 bases from J; bases unmatched to any gene: 1. Germline-derived CDR1 and CDR2 are SGHDT and YYEEEE. The CDR3 is 14 amino acids. CDR3 amino acids: CASSLGQGAYEQYF. The CDR3 DNA sequence: TGTGCCAGCAGCTTAGGACAGGGGGCCTACGAGCAGTACTTC. Based on the CDR3 plus reference TRBV5-6 and TRBJ2-7, the full variable domain is DAGVTQSPTHLIKTRGQQVTLRCSPKSGHDTVSWYQQALGQGPQFIFQYYEEEERQRGNFPDRFSGHQFPNYSSELNVNALLLGDSALYLCASSLGQGAYEQYFGPGTRLTVT.

CDR3 in amino acids: CAWSVGPGTTGELFF. The CDR3 coding sequence is TGTGCCTGGAGTGTAGGGCCGGGGACCACCGGGGAGCTGTTTTTT. The chain has TRBV30 and TRBJ2-2, with D possibly called TRBD1 or TRBD2 (5 bases each). V was trimmed by 0 bases and J by 4 bases, leaving 12 bases between them. The CDR3 totals 15 residues. CDR1 is GTSNPN and CDR2 is SVGIG in the germline V gene (reference sequence). The full variable domain, rest sourced from reference TRBV30 and TRBJ2-2, is SQTIHQWPATLVQPVGSPLSLECTVEGTSNPNLYWYRQAAGRGLQLLFYSVGIGQISSEVPQNLSASRPQDRQFILSSKKLLLSDSGFYLCAWSVGPGTTGELFFGEGSRLTVL.

In its sample, this clonotype was seen many times. The chain couples TRBV12-3 or TRBV12-4 to TRBJ1-2; a weak D match, TRBD1 (6 bases). The germline V and J ends were trimmed by 6 bases and 0 bases, with 14 bases remaining between them. This CDR3 contains 15 residues. The CDR3 region is CASSQRTASNYGYTF. CDR3 sequence (DNA): TGTGCCAGCAGCCAGCGGACAGCATCTAACTATGGCTACACCTTC.

This clonotype was seen ten or more times. This chain connects TRBV20-1 to TRBJ2-1; 8 bases match TRBD2. Trimming took 1 base from V and 8 from J; bases not matched to a gene: 10. Looked up from germline, CDR1 is DFQATT and CDR2 is SNEGSKA (reference sequence). The CDR3 sequence is 15 residues long. CDR3 sequence: CSARVPSGFVDEQFF. DNA of the CDR3: TGCAGTGCTAGAGTACCTAGCGGGTTCGTCGATGAGCAGTTCTTC.

This clonotype occurred many times. This chain links TRBV6-1 with TRBJ2-7, with D tentatively TRBD2 (6 bases). V was shortened by 5 bases and J by 4 bases, with 18 bases between the two germline ends. CDR3 length: 15 amino acids. Germline-derived CDR1 and CDR2 are MNHNS and SASEGT. In DNA, the CDR3 is TGTGCCAGCAGTACCACTAGCTCCCCCTGGTACGAGCAGTACTTC. Translation: CASSTTSSPWYEQYF.

The V gene is TRBV20-1, the J gene TRBJ2-1; D unresolved. The CDR3 spans 13 residues. CDR1 and CDR2 from the germline V gene are DFQATT and SNEGSKA (reference sequence). V was trimmed by 2 bases and J by 5 bases, leaving 10 bases between them. As DNA, the CDR3 is TGCAGTGCTAGATACCGACGCAACAATGAGCAGTTCTTC. Its translation is CSARYRRNNEQFF.